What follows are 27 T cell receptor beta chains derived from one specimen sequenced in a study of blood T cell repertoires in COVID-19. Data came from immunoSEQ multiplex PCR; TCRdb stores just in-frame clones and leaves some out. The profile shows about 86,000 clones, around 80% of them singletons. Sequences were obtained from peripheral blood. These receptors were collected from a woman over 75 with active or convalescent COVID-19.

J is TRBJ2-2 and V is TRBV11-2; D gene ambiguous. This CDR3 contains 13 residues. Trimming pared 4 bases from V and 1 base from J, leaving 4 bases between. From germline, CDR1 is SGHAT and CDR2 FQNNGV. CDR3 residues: CASSSGNTGELFF. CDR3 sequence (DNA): TGTGCCAGCAGCTCGGGGAACACCGGGGAGCTGTTTTTT.

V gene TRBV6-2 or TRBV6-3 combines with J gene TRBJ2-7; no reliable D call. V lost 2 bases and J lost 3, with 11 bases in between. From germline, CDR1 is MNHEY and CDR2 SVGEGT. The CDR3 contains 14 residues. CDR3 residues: CASSYVLTFYEQYF. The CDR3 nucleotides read TGTGCCAGCAGTTACGTACTGACTTTCTACGAGCAGTACTTC.

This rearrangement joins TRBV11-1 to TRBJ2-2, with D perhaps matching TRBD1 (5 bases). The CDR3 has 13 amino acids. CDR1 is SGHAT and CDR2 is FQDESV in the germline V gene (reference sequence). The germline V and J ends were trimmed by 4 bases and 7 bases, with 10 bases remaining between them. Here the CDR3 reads CASSSQGYGELFF. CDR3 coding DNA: TGTGCCAGCAGCTCCCAGGGCTACGGGGAGCTGTTTTTT.

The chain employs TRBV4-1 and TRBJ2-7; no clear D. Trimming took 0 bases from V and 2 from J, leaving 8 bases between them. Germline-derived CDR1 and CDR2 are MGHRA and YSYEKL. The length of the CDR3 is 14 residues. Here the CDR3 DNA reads TGCGCCAGCAGCCAAGAAGTGACACCCTACGAGCAGTACTTC. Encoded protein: CASSQEVTPYEQYF.

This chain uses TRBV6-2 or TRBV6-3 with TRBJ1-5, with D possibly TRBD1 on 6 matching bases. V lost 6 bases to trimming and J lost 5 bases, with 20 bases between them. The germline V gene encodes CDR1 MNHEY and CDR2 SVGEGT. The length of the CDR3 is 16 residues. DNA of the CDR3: TGTGCCAGCAGCCCTCTAGTGGGACACAGCTATCAGCCCCAGCATTTT. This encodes CASSPLVGHSYQPQHF.

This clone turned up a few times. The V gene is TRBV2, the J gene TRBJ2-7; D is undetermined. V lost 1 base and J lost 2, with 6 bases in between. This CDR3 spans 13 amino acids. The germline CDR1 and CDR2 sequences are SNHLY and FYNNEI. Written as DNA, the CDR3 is TGTGCCAGCAGTGAAGATGCAGCCTACGAGCAGTACTTC. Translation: CASSEDAAYEQYF.

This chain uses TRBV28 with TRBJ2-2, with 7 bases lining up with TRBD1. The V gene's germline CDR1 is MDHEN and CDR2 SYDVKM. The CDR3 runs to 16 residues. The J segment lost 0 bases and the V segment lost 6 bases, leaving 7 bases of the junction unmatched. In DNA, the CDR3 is TGTGCCAGCAGCCCCCCGGGACAGTCGAACACCGGGGAGCTGTTTTTT. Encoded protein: CASSPPGQSNTGELFF.

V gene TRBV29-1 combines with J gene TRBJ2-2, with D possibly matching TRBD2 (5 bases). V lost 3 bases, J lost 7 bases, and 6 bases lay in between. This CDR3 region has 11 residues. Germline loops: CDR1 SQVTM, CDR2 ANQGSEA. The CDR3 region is CSVDGNGELFF. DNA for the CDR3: TGCAGCGTTGACGGGAACGGGGAGCTGTTTTTT.

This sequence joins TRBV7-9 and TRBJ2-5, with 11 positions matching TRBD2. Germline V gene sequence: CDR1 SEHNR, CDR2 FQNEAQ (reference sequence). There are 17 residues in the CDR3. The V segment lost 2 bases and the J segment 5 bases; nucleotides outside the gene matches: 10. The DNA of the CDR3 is TGTGCCAGCAGCTTACCTAAACTAGCGGGAGTAGGGGAGACCCAGTACTTC. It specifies CASSLPKLAGVGETQYF.

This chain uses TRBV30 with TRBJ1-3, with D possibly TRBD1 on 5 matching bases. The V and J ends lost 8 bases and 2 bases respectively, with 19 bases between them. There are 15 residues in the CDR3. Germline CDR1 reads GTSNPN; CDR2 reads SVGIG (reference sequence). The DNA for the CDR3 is TGTGCCACCCTGGGGGGGGGACTACCTGGAAACACCATATATTTT. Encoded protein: CATLGGGLPGNTIYF. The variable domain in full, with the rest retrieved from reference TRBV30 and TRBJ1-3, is SQTIHQWPATLVQPVGSPLSLECTVEGTSNPNLYWYRQAAGRGLQLLFYSVGIGQISSEVPQNLSASRPQDRQFILSSKKLLLSDSGFYLCATLGGGLPGNTIYFGEGSWLTVV.

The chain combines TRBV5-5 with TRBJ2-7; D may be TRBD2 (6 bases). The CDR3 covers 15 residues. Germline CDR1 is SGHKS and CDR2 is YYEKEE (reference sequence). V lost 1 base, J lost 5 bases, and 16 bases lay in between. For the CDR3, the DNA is TGTGCCAGCAGCTTGTGGGGACTCCCCTGGGACGAGCAGTACTTC. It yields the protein CASSLWGLPWDEQYF.

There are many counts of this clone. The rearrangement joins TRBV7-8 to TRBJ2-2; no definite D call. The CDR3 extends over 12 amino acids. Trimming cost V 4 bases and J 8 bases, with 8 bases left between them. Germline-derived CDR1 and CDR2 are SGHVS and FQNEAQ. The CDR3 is CASSSRWGELFF. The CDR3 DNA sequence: TGTGCCAGCAGCTCACGGTGGGGGGAGCTGTTTTTT.

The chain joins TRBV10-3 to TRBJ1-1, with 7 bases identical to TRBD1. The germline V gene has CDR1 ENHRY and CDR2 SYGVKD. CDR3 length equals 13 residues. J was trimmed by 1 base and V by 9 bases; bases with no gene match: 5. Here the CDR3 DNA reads TGTGCCATTAACCAGGGGGGGAACACTGAAGCTTTCTTT. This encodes CAINQGGNTEAFF.

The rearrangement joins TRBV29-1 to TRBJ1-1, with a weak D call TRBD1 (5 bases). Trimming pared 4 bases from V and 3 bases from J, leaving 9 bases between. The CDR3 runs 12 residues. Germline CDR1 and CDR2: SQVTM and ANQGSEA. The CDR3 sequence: CSVAGGYTEAFF. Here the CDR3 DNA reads TGCAGCGTTGCCGGGGGGTACACTGAAGCTTTCTTT.

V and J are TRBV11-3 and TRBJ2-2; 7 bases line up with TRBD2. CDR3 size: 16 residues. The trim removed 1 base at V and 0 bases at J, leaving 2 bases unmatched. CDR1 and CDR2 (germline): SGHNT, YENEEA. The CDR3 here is CASSLGGLANTGELFF. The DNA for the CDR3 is TGTGCCAGCAGCTTAGGAGGACTAGCGAACACCGGGGAGCTGTTTTTT.

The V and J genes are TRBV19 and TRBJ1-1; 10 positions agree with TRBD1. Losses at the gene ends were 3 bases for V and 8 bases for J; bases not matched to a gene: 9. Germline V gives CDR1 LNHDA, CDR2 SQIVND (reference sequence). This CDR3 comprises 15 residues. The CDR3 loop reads CASSMTGGAESEAFF. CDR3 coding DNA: TGTGCCAGTAGTATGACAGGGGGCGCCGAATCAGAAGCTTTCTTT.

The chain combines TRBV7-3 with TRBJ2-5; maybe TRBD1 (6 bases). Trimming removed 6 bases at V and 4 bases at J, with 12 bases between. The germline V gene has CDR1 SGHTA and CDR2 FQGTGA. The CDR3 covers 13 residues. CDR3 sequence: CASSNRASETQYF. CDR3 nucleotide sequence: TGTGCCAGCAGTAACAGGGCCTCAGAGACCCAGTACTTC.

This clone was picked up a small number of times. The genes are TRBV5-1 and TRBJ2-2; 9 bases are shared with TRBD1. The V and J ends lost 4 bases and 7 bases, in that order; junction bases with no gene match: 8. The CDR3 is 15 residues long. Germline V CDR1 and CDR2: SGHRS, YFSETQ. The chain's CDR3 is CASSTGQGTYGELFF. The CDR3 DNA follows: TGCGCCAGCAGCACGGGACAGGGAACGTACGGGGAGCTGTTTTTT.

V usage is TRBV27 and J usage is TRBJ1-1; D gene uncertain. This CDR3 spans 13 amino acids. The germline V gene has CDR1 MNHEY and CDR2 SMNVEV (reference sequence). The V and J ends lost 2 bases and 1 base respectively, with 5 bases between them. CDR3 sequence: CASSLVQNTEAFF. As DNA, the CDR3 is TGTGCCAGCAGTTTAGTCCAGAACACTGAAGCTTTCTTT.

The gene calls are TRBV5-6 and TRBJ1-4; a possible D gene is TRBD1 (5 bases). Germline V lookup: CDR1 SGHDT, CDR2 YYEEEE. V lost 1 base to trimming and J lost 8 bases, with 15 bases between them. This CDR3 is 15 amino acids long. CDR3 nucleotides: TGTGCCAGCAGCTTGTGGGGTCAGGGAGGAGAAAAACTGTTTTTT. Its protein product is CASSLWGQGGEKLFF. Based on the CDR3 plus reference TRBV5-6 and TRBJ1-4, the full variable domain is DAGVTQSPTHLIKTRGQQVTLRCSPKSGHDTVSWYQQALGQGPQFIFQYYEEEERQRGNFPDRFSGHQFPNYSSELNVNALLLGDSALYLCASSLWGQGGEKLFFGSGTQLSVL.

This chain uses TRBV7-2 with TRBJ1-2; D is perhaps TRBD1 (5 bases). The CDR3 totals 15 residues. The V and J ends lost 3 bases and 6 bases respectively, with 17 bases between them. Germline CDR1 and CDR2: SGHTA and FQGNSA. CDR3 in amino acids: CASSFTVGGANGYTF. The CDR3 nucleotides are TGTGCCAGCAGCTTTACCGTGGGAGGGGCGAATGGCTACACCTTC. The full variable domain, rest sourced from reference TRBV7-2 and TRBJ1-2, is GAGVSQSPSNKVTEKGKDVELRCDPISGHTALYWYRQSLGQGLEFLIYFQGNSAPDKSGLPSDRFSAERTGGSVSTLTIQRTQQEDSAVYLCASSFTVGGANGYTFGSGTRLTVV.

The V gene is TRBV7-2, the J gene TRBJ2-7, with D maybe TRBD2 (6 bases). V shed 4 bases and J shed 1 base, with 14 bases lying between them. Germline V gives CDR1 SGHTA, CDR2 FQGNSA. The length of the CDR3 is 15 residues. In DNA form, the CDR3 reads TGTGCCAGCAGCTATTTTGCGGGGCAATCCTACGAGCAGTACTTC. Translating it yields CASSYFAGQSYEQYF.

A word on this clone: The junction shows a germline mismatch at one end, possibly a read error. The chain's CDR3 is CASRIGGTNEKLFF. The CDR3 DNA reads as TGTGCCAGTAGGATAGGAGGGACTAATGAAAAACTGTTTTTT. V gene TRBV19 combines with J gene TRBJ1-4; D gene uncertain. The length of the CDR3 is 14 residues. The V gene's germline CDR1 is LNHDA and CDR2 SQIVND (reference sequence). Full variable domain (outside the CDR3, taken from reference TRBV19 and TRBJ1-4): DGGITQSPKYLFRKEGQNVTLSCEQNLNHDAMYWYRQDPGQGLRLIYYSQIVNDFQKGDIAEGYSVSREKKESFPLTVTSAQKNPTAFYLCASRIGGTNEKLFFGSGTQLSVL.

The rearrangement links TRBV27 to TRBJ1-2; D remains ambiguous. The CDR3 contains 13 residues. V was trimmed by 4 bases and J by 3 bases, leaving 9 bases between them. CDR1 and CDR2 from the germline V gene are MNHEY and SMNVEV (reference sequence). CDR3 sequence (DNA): TGTGCCAGCAGTTCTAGTTACTACTATGGCTACACCTTC. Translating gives CASSSSYYYGYTF.

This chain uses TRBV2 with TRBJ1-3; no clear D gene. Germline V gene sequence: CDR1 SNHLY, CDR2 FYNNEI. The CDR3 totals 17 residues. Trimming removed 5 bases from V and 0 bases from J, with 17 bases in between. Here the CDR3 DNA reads TGTGCCAGCAGTCTTGCAGTCAGGCAAAACTCTGGAAACACCATATATTTT. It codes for CASSLAVRQNSGNTIYF.

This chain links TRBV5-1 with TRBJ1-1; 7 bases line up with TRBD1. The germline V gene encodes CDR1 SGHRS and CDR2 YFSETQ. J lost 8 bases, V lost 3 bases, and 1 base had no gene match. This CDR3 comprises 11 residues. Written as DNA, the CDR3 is TGCGCCAGCAGCTCGACAGGGGAAGCTTTCTTT. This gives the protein CASSSTGEAFF.

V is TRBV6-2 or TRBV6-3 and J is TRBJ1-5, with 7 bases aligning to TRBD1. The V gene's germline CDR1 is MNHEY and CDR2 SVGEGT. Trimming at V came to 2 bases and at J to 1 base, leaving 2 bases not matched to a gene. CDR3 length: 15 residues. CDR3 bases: TGTGCCAGCAGTTACGAGGGGGCGAGCAATCAGCCCCAGCATTTT. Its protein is CASSYEGASNQPQHF.